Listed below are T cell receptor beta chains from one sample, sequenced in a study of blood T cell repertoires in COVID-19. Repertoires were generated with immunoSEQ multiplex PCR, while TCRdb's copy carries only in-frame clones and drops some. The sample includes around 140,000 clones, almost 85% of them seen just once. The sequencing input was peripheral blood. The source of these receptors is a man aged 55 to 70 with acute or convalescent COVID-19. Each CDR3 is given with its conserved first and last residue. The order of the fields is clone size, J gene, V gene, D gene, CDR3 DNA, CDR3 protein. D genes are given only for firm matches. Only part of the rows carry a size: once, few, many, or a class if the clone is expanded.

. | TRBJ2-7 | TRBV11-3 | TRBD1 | TGTGCCAGCAGCAAAGAGACAGGGAGCTCCTACGAGCAGTACTTC | CASSKETGSSYEQYF
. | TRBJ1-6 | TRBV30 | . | TGTGCCTGGAGTGTACGGGGTCAGAGGAGTTCACCCCTCCACTTT | CAWSVRGQRSSPLHF
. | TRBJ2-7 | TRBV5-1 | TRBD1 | TGCGCCAGCAGCGAACAGGGGGTTGTGTACGAGCAGTACTTC | CASSEQGVVYEQYF
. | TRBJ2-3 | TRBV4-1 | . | TGCGCCAGCAGCTTCCAGGGGAACGCAGATACGCAGTATTTT | CASSFQGNADTQYF
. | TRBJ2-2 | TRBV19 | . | TGTGCCAGCTCCAGCCCACGGGGACACAACACCGGGGAGCTGTTTTTT | CASSSPRGHNTGELFF
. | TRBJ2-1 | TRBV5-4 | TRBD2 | TGTGCCAGCAGCTTGGCAGGCGGGAGTCTCGAGCAGTTCTTC | CASSLAGGSLEQFF
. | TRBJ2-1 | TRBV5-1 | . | TGCGCCAGCAGCTTGAATCTAGGATCCTACAATGAGCAGTTCTTC | CASSLNLGSYNEQFF
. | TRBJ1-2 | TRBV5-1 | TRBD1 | TGCGCCAGCAGCTTGGAGGCCAGGGGGATGGCTGGCTACACCTTC | CASSLEARGMAGYTF
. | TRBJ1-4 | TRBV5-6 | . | TGTGCCAGCAGTCAGAGGGGGACGGAAAAACTGTTTTTT | CASSQRGTEKLFF
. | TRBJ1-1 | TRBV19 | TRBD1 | TGTGCCAGTAGTATAGATCAGAAGACCGGGACAGGGAACACTGAAGCTTTCTTT | CASSIDQKTGTGNTEAFF
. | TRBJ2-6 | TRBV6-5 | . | TGTGCCAGCAGTTACAGGAGGGGATTAGGGGCCAACGTCCTGACTTTC | CASSYRRGLGANVLTF
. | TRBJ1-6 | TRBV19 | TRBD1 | TGTGCCAGTAGTATCCCCGCGACAGGGGGCTCTTCACCCCTCCACTTT | CASSIPATGGSSPLHF
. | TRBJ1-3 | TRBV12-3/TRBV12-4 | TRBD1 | TGTGCCAGCAGCGACAGGGTAAACACCATATATTTT | CASSDRVNTIYF
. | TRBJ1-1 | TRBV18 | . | TGTGCCAGCTCACCAGAGATGAACACTGAAGCTTTCTTT | CASSPEMNTEAFF
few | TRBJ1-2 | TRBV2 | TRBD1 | TGTGCCAGCAGTCCCCGGGACAGGGGGCTTGTAGGCTACACCTTC | CASSPRDRGLVGYTF